This T cell receptor (beta chain) appears in the sequencing data of a study of cytomegalovirus exposure and HLA in healthy donors. PCR involved 60 Vbeta and 13 Jbeta primers. Assay used: immunoSEQ multiplex PCR; TCRdb lists only in-frame clones, some missing. The sample lists approximately 140,000 clones; under 70% were seen once. The CDR3 sequence is 14 residues long. From germline, CDR1 is SGHVS and CDR2 FQNEAQ. Deletions cut 1 base from V and 2 bases from J, with 9 bases between. Material: PBMCs. The V and J genes are TRBV7-8 and TRBJ2-7; D is possibly TRBD1 (5 bases). The sequence derives from a woman aged 55-69 years in good health and CMV-seronegative. For the CDR3, the DNA is TGTGCCAGCAGCTTAGGGTGGGGCCCCTACGAGCAGTACTTC. It is translated as CASSLGWGPYEQYF.